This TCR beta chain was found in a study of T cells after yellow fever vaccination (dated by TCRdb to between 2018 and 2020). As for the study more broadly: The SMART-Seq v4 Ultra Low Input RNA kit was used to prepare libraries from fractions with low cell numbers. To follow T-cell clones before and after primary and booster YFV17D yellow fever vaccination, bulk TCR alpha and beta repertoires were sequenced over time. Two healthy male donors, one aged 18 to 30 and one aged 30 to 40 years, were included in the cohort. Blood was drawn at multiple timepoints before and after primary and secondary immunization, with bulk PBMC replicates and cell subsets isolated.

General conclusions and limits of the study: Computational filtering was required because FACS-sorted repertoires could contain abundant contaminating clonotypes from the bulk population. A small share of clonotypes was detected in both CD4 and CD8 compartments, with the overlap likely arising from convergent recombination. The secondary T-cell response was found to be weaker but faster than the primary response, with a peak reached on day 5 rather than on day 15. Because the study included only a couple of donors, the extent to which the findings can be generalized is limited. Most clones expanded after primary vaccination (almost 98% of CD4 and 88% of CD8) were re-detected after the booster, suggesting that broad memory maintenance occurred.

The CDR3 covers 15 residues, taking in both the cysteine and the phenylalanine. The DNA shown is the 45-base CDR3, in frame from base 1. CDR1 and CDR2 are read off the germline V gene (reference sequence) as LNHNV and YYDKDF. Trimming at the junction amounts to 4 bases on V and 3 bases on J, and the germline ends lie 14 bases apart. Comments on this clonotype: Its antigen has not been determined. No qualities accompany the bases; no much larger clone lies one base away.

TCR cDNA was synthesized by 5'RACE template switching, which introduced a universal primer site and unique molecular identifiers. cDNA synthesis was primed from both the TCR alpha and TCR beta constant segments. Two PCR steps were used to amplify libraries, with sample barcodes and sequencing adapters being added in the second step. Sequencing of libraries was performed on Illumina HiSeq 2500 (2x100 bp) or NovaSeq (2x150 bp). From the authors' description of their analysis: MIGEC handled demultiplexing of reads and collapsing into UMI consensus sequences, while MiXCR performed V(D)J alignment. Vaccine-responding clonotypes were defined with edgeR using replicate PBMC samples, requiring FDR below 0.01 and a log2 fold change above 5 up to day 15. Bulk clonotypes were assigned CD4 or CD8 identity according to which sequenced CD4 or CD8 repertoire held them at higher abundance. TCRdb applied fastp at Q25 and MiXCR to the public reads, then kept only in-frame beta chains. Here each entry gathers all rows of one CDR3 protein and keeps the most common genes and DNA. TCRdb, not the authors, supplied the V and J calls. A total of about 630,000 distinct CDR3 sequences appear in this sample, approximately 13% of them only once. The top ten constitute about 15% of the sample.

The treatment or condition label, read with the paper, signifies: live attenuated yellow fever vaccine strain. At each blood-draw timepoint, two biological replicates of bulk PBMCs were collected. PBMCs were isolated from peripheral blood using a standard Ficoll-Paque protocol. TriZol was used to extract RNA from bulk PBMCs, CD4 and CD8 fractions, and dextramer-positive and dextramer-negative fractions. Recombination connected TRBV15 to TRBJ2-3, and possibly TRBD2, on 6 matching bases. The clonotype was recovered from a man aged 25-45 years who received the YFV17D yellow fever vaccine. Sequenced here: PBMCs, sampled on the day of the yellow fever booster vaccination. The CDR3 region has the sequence CATSTRDSSTDTQYF. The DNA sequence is TGTGCCACCAGCACCCGGGACTCGAGTACAGATACGCAGTATTTT.